This record covers a single TCR beta chain. This clonotype was detected only a few times. The antigen this receptor binds is unknown. Per-base qualities were not stored, and no clone one base away is much larger. Reading from cysteine to phenylalanine, the CDR3 counts 12 amino acids. The only DNA kept is the CDR3, 36 bases in frame from the first base. Trimming costs V 7 bases and J 3 bases, and their ends lie 9 bases apart. CDR1 and CDR2 (SNHLY, FYNNEI) derive from the germline V gene. The sample comes from a study of CD8+CD57+ T cells in acquired aplastic anemia (dated by TCRdb to the late 2010s). For context, the study as a whole: Extracted DNA from sorted CD4+ and CD8+ cells averaged around 3.5 ug, ranging from roughly 0.19 to 27.4 ug. For healthy donor samples, the average read count was about 10.8 million for CD4+ cells and 11 million to 14 million for CD8+ cells. The research as a whole found: Around 31 CD8+ CDR3 sequences were shared between patients and controls but appeared highly expressed in patients and within their immunodominant clones. Between patients and healthy controls, no significant difference in CD8+ Simpson's diversity was found (P=0.060).

Genomic DNA served as template for TCR beta VDJ combination and CDR3 sequence profiling. An Illumina HiSeq 2000 was used for TCR repertoire sequencing. Under the source paper's analysis protocol: Repertoires were assessed using TRBV/TRBJ rearrangement plots, CDR3 size and DJ length profiles, and Simpson's diversity index. Whichever DNA sequence was most abundant in the deep sequencing data was defined as the immunodominant clone. CDR3 amino acid sequences were screened for sharing across subjects and compared with published repertoires and the VDJdb database. TCRdb reprocessing: public reads trimmed at Q25 with fastp, clones called with MiXCR, in-frame beta chains kept. Every CDR3 protein is listed once, alongside the most common genes and DNA of its rows. None of the V and J calls come from the authors' own analysis; TCRdb made them. Here the sample has some 170,000 distinct CDR3 sequences; just under 45% occur a single time. Jointly, the top ten make up 1.1% of the sample.

The study deep-sequenced TCR repertoires of sorted CD4+ and CD8+ blood T cells from severe aplastic anemia patients and healthy subjects. Ficoll-Paque density gradient centrifugation was used to isolate peripheral blood mononuclear cells. Before DNA extraction, CD4+ and CD8+ T cells were sorted by FACS or by magnetic beads. Specimen: sorted CD4+, CD8+, or CD8+CD57+ T cells (not recorded which) from PBMCs. The rearranged segments are TRBV2 and TRBJ1-1, with the D gene call left open. The sequence was collected from a human donor in good health. The DNA reads TGTGCCAGCAAAGCGGAGTACACTGAAGCTTTCTTT. Its protein product is CASKAEYTEAFF.